This is a list of T cell receptor beta chains from one sample in a study of blood T cell repertoires in COVID-19. TCRdb keeps only in-frame clones here, not all; method: immunoSEQ multiplex PCR. The sample lists fewer than 95,000 clones, 70% to 90% occurring once. Sequenced: peripheral blood. These receptor sequences come from a man in his fifties with active or convalescent COVID-19. Each CDR3 is given with its conserved first and last residue. Each record gives: V gene, clone size, D gene, J gene, CDR3 protein. D genes are given only for firm matches. Part of the rows lack a size; the others show once, few, many or a class for expanded clones.

V gene: TRBV5-1; clone size: NA; D gene: TRBD1; J gene: TRBJ2-2; CDR3 protein: CASSSSRDRGTGELFF
V gene: TRBV4-1; clone size: many; D gene: NA; J gene: TRBJ2-3; CDR3 protein: CASSQIDDWWQYF
V gene: TRBV5-1; clone size: NA; D gene: NA; J gene: TRBJ2-7; CDR3 protein: CASSREGYEQYF
V gene: TRBV6-5; clone size: NA; D gene: TRBD1; J gene: TRBJ1-5; CDR3 protein: CASSRTGISNQPQHF
V gene: TRBV7-8; clone size: once; D gene: TRBD1; J gene: TRBJ2-7; CDR3 protein: CASSLFGWDRLKTHEQYF
V gene: TRBV5-4; clone size: NA; D gene: NA; J gene: TRBJ1-4; CDR3 protein: CASSQVGTNEKLFF
V gene: TRBV28; clone size: NA; D gene: NA; J gene: TRBJ2-7; CDR3 protein: CASSSAGAYEQYF
V gene: TRBV5-4; clone size: NA; D gene: NA; J gene: TRBJ2-2; CDR3 protein: CASSFRANRAGELFF
V gene: TRBV28; clone size: NA; D gene: TRBD1; J gene: TRBJ2-5; CDR3 protein: CASSPERGLGVTQYF
V gene: TRBV2; clone size: NA; D gene: TRBD2; J gene: TRBJ2-7; CDR3 protein: CASTPSGIRDNEQYF
V gene: TRBV29-1; clone size: NA; D gene: TRBD1; J gene: TRBJ2-2; CDR3 protein: CSVGQGHTGELFF
V gene: TRBV18; clone size: NA; D gene: TRBD1; J gene: TRBJ2-3; CDR3 protein: CASSPPQVQDRGTTDTQYF
V gene: TRBV5-5; clone size: NA; D gene: NA; J gene: TRBJ2-5; CDR3 protein: CASSLGPLGGQETQYF
V gene: TRBV29-1; clone size: NA; D gene: TRBD1; J gene: TRBJ1-2; CDR3 protein: CSVLGTGANYGYTF
V gene: TRBV18; clone size: NA; D gene: NA; J gene: TRBJ1-5; CDR3 protein: CASSPPGNSYQPQHF
V gene: TRBV5-1; clone size: few; D gene: TRBD1; J gene: TRBJ1-2; CDR3 protein: CASSLDWGQGHYGYTF
V gene: TRBV11-2; clone size: NA; D gene: NA; J gene: TRBJ2-7; CDR3 protein: CASSLQTSYEQYF
V gene: TRBV30; clone size: NA; D gene: NA; J gene: TRBJ1-2; CDR3 protein: CAWSAEDYGYTF
V gene: TRBV7-2; clone size: NA; D gene: TRBD2; J gene: TRBJ2-1; CDR3 protein: CASSVTGTSGNEQFF
V gene: TRBV19; clone size: NA; D gene: NA; J gene: TRBJ2-1; CDR3 protein: CASTNTIGGNEQFF
V gene: TRBV15; clone size: NA; D gene: NA; J gene: TRBJ2-2; CDR3 protein: CATLGRPLNTGELFF
V gene: TRBV5-1; clone size: NA; D gene: TRBD1; J gene: TRBJ1-5; CDR3 protein: CASSLGPRQGGEPQHF
V gene: TRBV6-5; clone size: NA; D gene: TRBD1; J gene: TRBJ2-7; CDR3 protein: CASSSEDREQYF
V gene: TRBV4-1; clone size: NA; D gene: TRBD2; J gene: TRBJ2-1; CDR3 protein: CASSQEGLAGANEQFF
V gene: TRBV12-5; clone size: NA; D gene: TRBD1; J gene: TRBJ2-7; CDR3 protein: CASGQQGGTYEQYF
V gene: TRBV2; clone size: NA; D gene: NA; J gene: TRBJ1-4; CDR3 protein: CASSKYTGIGGEKLFF
V gene: TRBV2; clone size: NA; D gene: NA; J gene: TRBJ1-5; CDR3 protein: CASSEAQVSQPQHF
V gene: TRBV7-8; clone size: NA; D gene: NA; J gene: TRBJ2-2; CDR3 protein: CASSRGGPGTGELFF
V gene: TRBV19; clone size: once; D gene: TRBD1; J gene: TRBJ1-1; CDR3 protein: CASSTLGQGNTEAFF
V gene: TRBV21-1; clone size: NA; D gene: NA; J gene: TRBJ2-7; CDR3 protein: CASSKVRQGATYEQYF